The subject of this entry is one TCR beta chain. Time point indicated: pre-treatment sample, taken before nivolumab and TIL therapy. The data stem from a study of TIL therapy for anti-PD-1-resistant metastatic lung cancer. Across the study: Median tumor PD-L1 proportion score was approximately 6.3%. Half of patients were current or former smokers.

The libraries were made with immunoSEQ v3. Clones were sequenced by immunoSEQ multiplex PCR, and TCRdb holds only the in-frame ones, with some missing. This sample has 50,000 to 65,000 clones; roughly four fifths occur once, and the top ten carry nearly 3%. Germline trimming cut 5 bases from V and 6 bases from J; bases unmatched to any gene: 6. Germline CDR1 and CDR2: MNHEY and SVGAGI. This CDR3 is 14 amino acids long. The chain couples TRBV6-5 to TRBJ1-4; 7 nucleotides match TRBD1. This specimen consisted of blood, obtained at baseline. The receptor comes from a person aged 25-79 years with non-small cell lung cancer. The CDR3 spells CASSRTGVYEKLFF. The CDR3 DNA follows: TGTGCCAGCAGTCGGACAGGCGTATATGAAAAACTGTTTTTT.